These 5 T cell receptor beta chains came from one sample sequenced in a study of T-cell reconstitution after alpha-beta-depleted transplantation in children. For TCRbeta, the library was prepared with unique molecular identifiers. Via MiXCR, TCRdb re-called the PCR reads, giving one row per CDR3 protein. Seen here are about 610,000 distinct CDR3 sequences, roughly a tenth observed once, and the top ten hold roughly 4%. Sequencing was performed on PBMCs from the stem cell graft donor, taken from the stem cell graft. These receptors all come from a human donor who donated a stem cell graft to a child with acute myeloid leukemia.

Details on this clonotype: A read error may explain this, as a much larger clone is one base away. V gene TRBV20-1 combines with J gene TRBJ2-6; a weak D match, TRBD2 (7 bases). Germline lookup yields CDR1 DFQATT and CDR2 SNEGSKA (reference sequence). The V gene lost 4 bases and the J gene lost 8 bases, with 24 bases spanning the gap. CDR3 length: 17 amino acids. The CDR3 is CSAIGSGTGRGPNVLTF. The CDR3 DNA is TGCAGTGCTATAGGTAGCGGTACGGGGCGGGGGCCCAACGTCCTGACTTTC.

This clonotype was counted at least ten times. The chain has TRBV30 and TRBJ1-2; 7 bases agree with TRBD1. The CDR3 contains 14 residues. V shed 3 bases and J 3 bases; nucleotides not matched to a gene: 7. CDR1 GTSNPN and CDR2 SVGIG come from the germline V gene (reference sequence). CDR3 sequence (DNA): TGTGCCTGGAGGGAAACAGGGGATTACTATGGCTACACCTTC. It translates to CAWRETGDYYGYTF.

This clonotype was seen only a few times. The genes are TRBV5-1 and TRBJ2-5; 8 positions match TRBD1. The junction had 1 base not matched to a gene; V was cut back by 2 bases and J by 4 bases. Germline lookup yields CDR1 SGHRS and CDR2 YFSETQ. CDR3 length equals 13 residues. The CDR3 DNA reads TGCGCCAGCAGCTTCAGGGGGCCAGAGACCCAGTACTTC. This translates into CASSFRGPETQYF.

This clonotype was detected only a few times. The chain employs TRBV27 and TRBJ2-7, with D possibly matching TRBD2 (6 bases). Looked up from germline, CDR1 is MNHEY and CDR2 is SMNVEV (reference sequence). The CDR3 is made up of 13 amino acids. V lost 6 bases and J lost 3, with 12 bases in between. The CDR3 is CASRNLGGYEQYF. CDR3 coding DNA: TGTGCCAGCAGGAACCTGGGAGGCTACGAGCAGTACTTC.

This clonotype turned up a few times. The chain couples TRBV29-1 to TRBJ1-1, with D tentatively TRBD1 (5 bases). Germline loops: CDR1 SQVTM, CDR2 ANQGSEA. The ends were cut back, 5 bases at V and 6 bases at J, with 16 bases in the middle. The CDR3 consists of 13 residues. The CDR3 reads CSVTGDLWPEAFF. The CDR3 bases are TGCAGCGTTACAGGCGATTTATGGCCTGAAGCTTTCTTT.